The subject of this entry is one T cell receptor (beta chain). The table lists this clonotype with a few counts. Its antigen target is currently unknown. No qualities accompany the bases; no much larger clone lies one base away. The data are from a study of CD8 T cells in ankylosing spondylitis (dated by TCRdb to the late 2010s). At the level of the whole study: The study profiled T cell receptor beta repertoires in healthy donors and ankylosing spondylitis patients to find disease-linked TCR variants. The whole study cohort included about a hundred healthy donors and over 20 ankylosing spondylitis patients. Peripheral blood was sampled, and synovial fluid was additionally collected from ankylosing spondylitis patients.

Trimming takes 5 bases from V and 3 bases from J, and the germline ends sit 23 bases apart. CDR1 SNHLY and CDR2 FYNNEI were looked up in the germline V gene. The CDR3, cysteine through phenylalanine, is 18 amino acids long. The only DNA kept is the CDR3, 54 bases in frame from the first base. What the research found in general, with its limitations: A TCR beta motif made up of fewer than 10 highly homologous amino acid variants appeared to be characteristic of blood from ankylosing spondylitis patients. The disease-linked clones were reported as significantly enriched in matched synovial fluid samples from ankylosing spondylitis patients. Some of the motif variants had been reported before in the synovial fluid and blood of reactive arthritis patients, a finding that suggests common disease-initiation mechanisms. The disease-linked clones had a CD8+ phenotype and were found at relatively low frequencies in peripheral blood.

TCRdb records Illumina HiSeq 2500 as the sequencer. TCR beta libraries were prepared by quantitative 5'-RACE with molecular barcodes. For the original study's pipeline: A new computational method based on a probabilistic model of VDJ rearrangement was used to identify disease-linked TCR variants. TCRdb trimmed the raw reads at Q25, called clones with MiXCR and kept productive beta chains. Entries are consolidated by CDR3 protein sequence, retaining the most common genes and DNA. The V and J calls reflect TCRdb's pipeline rather than the authors' work. This sample gives 250,000 or so distinct CDR3 sequences in total; around 11% of them show up just once. Jointly, the top ten make up around 7% of the sample.

The TCR comes from a male donor with ankylosing spondylitis or in good health (not recorded which). The chain links TRBV2 with TRBJ2-1, and perhaps TRBD1 as D gene, on 5 matching bases. Sequenced input: blood, either unsorted or a sorted T cell fraction (not recorded which). The CDR3 in this case is CASSHPKGPNQSYNEQFF. The nucleotide sequence reads TGTGCCAGCAGTCATCCAAAGGGGCCAAATCAAAGCTACAATGAGCAGTTCTTC.